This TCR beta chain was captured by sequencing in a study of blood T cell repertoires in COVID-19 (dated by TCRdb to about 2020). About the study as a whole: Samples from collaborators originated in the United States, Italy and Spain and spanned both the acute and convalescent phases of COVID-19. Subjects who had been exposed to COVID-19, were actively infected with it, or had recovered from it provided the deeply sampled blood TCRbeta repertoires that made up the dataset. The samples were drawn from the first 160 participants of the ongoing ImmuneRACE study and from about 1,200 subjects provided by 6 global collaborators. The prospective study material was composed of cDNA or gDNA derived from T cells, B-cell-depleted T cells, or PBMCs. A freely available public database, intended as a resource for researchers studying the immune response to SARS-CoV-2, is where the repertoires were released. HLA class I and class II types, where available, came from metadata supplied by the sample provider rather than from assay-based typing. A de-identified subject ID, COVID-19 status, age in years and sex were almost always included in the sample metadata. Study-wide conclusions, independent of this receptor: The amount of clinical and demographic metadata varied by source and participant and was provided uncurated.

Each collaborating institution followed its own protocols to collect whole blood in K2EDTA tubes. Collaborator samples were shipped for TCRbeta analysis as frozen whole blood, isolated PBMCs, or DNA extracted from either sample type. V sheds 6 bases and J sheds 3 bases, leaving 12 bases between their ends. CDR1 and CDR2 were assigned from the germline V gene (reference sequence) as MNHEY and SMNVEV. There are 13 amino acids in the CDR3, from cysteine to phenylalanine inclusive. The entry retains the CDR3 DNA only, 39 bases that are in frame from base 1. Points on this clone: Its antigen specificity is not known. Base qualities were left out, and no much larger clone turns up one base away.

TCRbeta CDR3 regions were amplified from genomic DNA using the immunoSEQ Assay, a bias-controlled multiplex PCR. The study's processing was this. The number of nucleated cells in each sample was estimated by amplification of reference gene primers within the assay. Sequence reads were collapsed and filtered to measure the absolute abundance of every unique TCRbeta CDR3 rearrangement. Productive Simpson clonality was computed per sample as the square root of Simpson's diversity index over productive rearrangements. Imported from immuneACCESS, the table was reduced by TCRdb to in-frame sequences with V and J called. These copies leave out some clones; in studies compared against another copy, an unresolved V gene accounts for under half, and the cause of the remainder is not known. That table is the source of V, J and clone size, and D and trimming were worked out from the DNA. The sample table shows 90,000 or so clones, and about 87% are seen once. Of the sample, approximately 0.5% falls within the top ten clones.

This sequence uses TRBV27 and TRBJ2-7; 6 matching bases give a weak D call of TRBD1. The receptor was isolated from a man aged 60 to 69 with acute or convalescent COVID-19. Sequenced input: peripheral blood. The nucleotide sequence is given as TGTGCCAGCAGATCTACAGGGTTCTACGAGCAGTACTTC. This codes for CASRSTGFYEQYF.